This T cell receptor beta chain originates from a study of cytomegalovirus exposure and HLA in healthy donors. Researchers ran the PCR with 60 Vbeta and 13 Jbeta primers. Using immunoSEQ multiplex PCR, the repertoire was profiled, and TCRdb retains in-frame clones only, with some absent. The sample has over 95,000 clones; around 76% are singletons. CDR3 length: 16 amino acids. Trimming took 6 bases from V and 2 from J; bases not matched to a gene: 9. Germline V gene data show CDR1 as SGHVS and CDR2 as FQNEAQ. V and J are TRBV7-8 and TRBJ1-2, with TRBD1 identical over 10 bases. The sequence was obtained from a middle-aged woman in good health and CMV-seropositive. The sample comprised PBMCs. CDR3 DNA: TGTGCCAGCAGGCCGGGACAGGGGCTATTCAACTATGGCTACACCTTC. It codes for CASRPGQGLFNYGYTF.